Included here is one T cell receptor (beta chain) sequence, with context. Which antigen it targets is not known. Base qualities are not recorded, but no much larger clone differs from it by a single base. The data stem from a study of blood T cell repertoires in COVID-19 (dated by TCRdb to 2020 to 2021). General notes on the study: Samples from collaborators originated in the United States, Italy and Spain and spanned both the acute and convalescent phases of COVID-19. Deeply sampled blood TCRbeta repertoires from subjects exposed to, actively infected with, or recovered from COVID-19 were included in the dataset. Nearly every sample came with metadata listing a de-identified subject ID, COVID-19 status, age in years and sex. Samples came from the ongoing ImmuneRACE study (first 160 participants) plus 1,254 subjects from 6 global collaborators. HLA class I and class II types, where available, came from metadata supplied by the sample provider rather than from assay-based typing. The material from the prospective study consisted of cDNA or gDNA derived from T cells, B-cell-depleted T cells, or PBMCs. The repertoires were made available in a free public database intended to serve as a resource for research on the immune response to SARS-CoV-2.

V is clipped by 2 bases and J by 3 bases, and the sequence between their germline boundaries is 8 bases long. The CDR3 holds 13 amino acids from the cysteine to the phenylalanine. This entry keeps only the CDR3 DNA: 39 bases, framed from base 1. Per the germline V gene (reference sequence), SGHNT is the CDR1 and YYREEE is the CDR2. Collaborating institutions collected whole blood in K2EDTA tubes following their own protocols. Collaborator samples were shipped for TCRbeta analysis as frozen whole blood, isolated PBMCs, or DNA extracted from either sample type. On the study overall, not on this receptor specifically: The quantity of clinical and demographic metadata differed by source and by participant and was supplied without curation.

The immunoSEQ Assay, a bias-controlled multiplex PCR, was used to amplify TCRbeta CDR3 regions from genomic DNA. In the authors' own workflow: The number of nucleated cells in each sample was estimated by amplification of reference gene primers within the assay. To quantify the absolute abundance of each unique TCRbeta CDR3 rearrangement, sequence reads were collapsed and filtered. For each sample, productive Simpson clonality was calculated as the square root of Simpson's diversity index over productive rearrangements. The immuneACCESS repertoire file appears here via TCRdb, limited to in-frame rearrangements. These files lack a portion of the clones; in checked studies, under half of the deficit traces to unresolved V genes, and the cause of the others is not known. V and J calls and clone size are as listed in that table; D and trimming were resolved from the DNA. For this sample the table gives about 170,000 clones, of which roughly 86% were detected only once. Of the sample, 6% to 7.5% falls within the top ten clones.

Specimen: peripheral blood. Recombination linked TRBV5-4 to TRBJ1-2; 6 matching bases give a weak D call of TRBD1. The clonotype originates from a woman over 75 in a cohort sampled during active or convalescent COVID-19. The CDR3 protein: CASSFEGDYGYTF. At the DNA level, the sequence is TGTGCCAGCAGCTTCGAGGGGGACTATGGCTACACCTTC.